This T cell receptor (beta chain) emerged from a study of OX40 agonist ivuxolimab in advanced cancers. Here immunoSEQ multiplex PCR was the method, and the copy in TCRdb shows in-frame clones only, minus some. There are 50,000 to 65,000 clones in the sample; 88% occur only once, and roughly 5% lies in the top ten. The TCR comes from an adult with an advanced solid tumor such as melanoma, head and neck, liver or kidney cancer. The sample here was CD4+ or CD8+ T cells sorted from blood, taken in a trial of the OX40 agonist ivuxolimab.

CDR3 protein: CASSLNRVENQPQHF. DNA for the CDR3: TGTGCCAGCTCATTAAACAGGGTAGAAAATCAGCCCCAGCATTTT. This chain uses TRBV18 with TRBJ1-5; weak D call: TRBD1 (6 bases). Germline CDR1 reads KGHSH; CDR2 reads LQKENI. The CDR3 length is 15 residues. V lost 5 bases and J 4 bases, leaving 15 bases between the germline ends. Based on the CDR3 plus reference TRBV18 and TRBJ1-5, the full variable domain is NAGVMQNPRHLVRRRGQEARLRCSPMKGHSHVYWYRQLPEEGLKFMVYLQKENIIDESGMPKERFSAEFPKEGPSILRIQQVVRGDSAAYFCASSLNRVENQPQHFGDGTRLSIL.